One sample yielded the 23 T cell receptor beta chains listed below, sequenced in a study of T-cell memory formation after mild COVID-19. In TCRdb, the 5' RACE reads were re-called with MiXCR into one record per CDR3 protein. The sample lists 400,000 to 450,000 distinct CDR3 sequences, 15% to 20% occurring once. The specimen sequenced was PBMCs or a T cell subset sorted from them (not recorded which). The receptors were sampled from a man between 18 and 35 years old who had mild COVID-19 (a few samples of this study predate the infection). Cell type and time point are not known.

The chain has TRBV5-1 and TRBJ2-7, with D possibly matching TRBD2 (6 bases). CDR1 is SGHRS and CDR2 is YFSETQ in the germline V gene. Trimming took 2 bases from V and 6 from J, leaving 12 bases between them. This CDR3 is built from 13 residues. CDR3 bases: TGCGCCAGCAGCTTCTCCGTGGGGGGCGAGCAGTACTTC. Protein product: CASSFSVGGEQYF. Full variable domain (remainder filled in from reference TRBV5-1 and TRBJ2-7): KAGVTQTPRYLIKTRGQQVTLSCSPISGHRSVSWYQQTPGQGLQFLFEYFSETQRNKGNFPGRFSGRQFSNSRSEMNVSTLELGDSALYLCASSFSVGGEQYFGPGTRLTVT.

V and J are TRBV7-9 and TRBJ1-2, with 10 bases lining up with TRBD1. The CDR3 contains 14 residues. V lost 5 bases and J lost 7; bases outside the gene matches: 7. CDR1 is SEHNR and CDR2 is FQNEAQ in the germline V gene (reference sequence). The CDR3 protein is CASSKDRGNSGYTF. The CDR3 nucleotides are TGTGCCAGCAGCAAGGACAGGGGGAATAGTGGCTACACCTTC.

The table lists this clonotype with a few counts. J is TRBJ2-2 and V is TRBV23-1, with D unclear. TRBV23-1 is assigned to the ORF class and has an uncertain function. The ends were cut back, 0 bases at V and 6 bases at J, with 14 bases in the middle. CDR3 length: 16 amino acids. The CDR3 coding sequence is TGCGCCAGCAGTCAATCACCTTCAATAAGGGCCGGGGAGCTGTTTTTT. Amino acids: CASSQSPSIRAGELFF.

The sample holds many counts of this clonotype. The rearrangement uses TRBV7-2 and TRBJ2-3; TRBD2 matches 15 bases. Per germline, CDR1 SGHTA and CDR2 FQGNSA. Trimming at V came to 5 bases and at J to 4 bases, leaving 1 base not matched to a gene. The CDR3 has 15 amino acids. In DNA form, the CDR3 reads TGTGCCAGCAGCCGGACTAGCGGGGGGGCAGATACGCAGTATTTT. It yields the protein CASSRTSGGADTQYF.

As concerns this clonotype: This may stem from a read error, because a much larger clone lies one nucleotide away. CDR3 protein: CASSPIWLGRTDTQYF. DNA for the CDR3: TGTGCCAGCAGCCCAATTTGGCTGGGCCGCACAGATACGCAGTATTTT. V usage is TRBV7-2 and J usage is TRBJ2-3, with no clear D. Germline-derived CDR1 and CDR2 are SGHTA and FQGNSA. CDR3 size: 16 residues. V was cut by 5 bases and J by 1 base, with 16 bases left in between.

The chain uses TRBV6-6 and TRBJ2-4; 14 bases agree with TRBD2. This CDR3 contains 19 residues. Germline CDR1 is MNHNY and CDR2 is SVGAGI (reference sequence). Unmatched junction bases numbered 12, after V lost 1 base and J lost 7 bases. The CDR3 is CASSYLTSGGATETNIQYF. The CDR3 DNA reads as TGTGCCAGCAGTTACTTGACTAGCGGGGGGGCGACCGAGACGAACATTCAGTACTTC.

The table lists this clonotype with many counts. This CDR3 is CASSPTGRGQETQYF. For the CDR3, the DNA is TGTGCCAGCAGCCCAACGGGCAGGGGGCAAGAGACCCAGTACTTC. This sequence joins TRBV7-3 and TRBJ2-5; 7 bases are a match to TRBD1. This CDR3 has 15 residues. Unmatched junction bases numbered 8, after V lost 5 bases and J lost 2 bases. Germline loops: CDR1 SGHTA, CDR2 FQGTGA.

The gene calls are TRBV27 and TRBJ1-6; D remains ambiguous. Trimming left V 10 bases short and J 10 bases short, with 23 bases between. The CDR3 is 15 amino acids. The germline V gene has CDR1 MNHEY and CDR2 SMNVEV (reference sequence). For the CDR3, the DNA is TGTGCCACCAAGCCGGCGACCACGAGGAGATCACCCCTCCACTTT. Translating it yields CATKPATTRRSPLHF.

This clonotype appeared many times. This chain joins TRBV12-3 or TRBV12-4 and TRBJ2-7; 8 positions match TRBD2. V was clipped by 6 bases and J by 3 bases; unmatched bases: 4. This CDR3 has 13 amino acids. CDR3 sequence reads: CASRTGTSYEQYF. CDR3 in DNA: TGTGCCAGCAGAACCGGGACTAGCTACGAGCAGTACTTC.

This clonotype appeared a few times. The chain couples TRBV7-3 to TRBJ2-2; no definite D call. The V gene lost 0 bases and the J gene lost 6 bases, with 8 bases spanning the gap. The CDR3 is 14 amino acids. Germline V gene lookup returns CDR1 SGHTA and CDR2 FQGTGA. CDR3 sequence (DNA): TGTGCCAGCAGCTTAACAGGGTCGGCCGGGGAGCTGTTTTTT. It specifies CASSLTGSAGELFF.

The sample holds a few counts of this clonotype. The chain carries TRBV6-6 and TRBJ2-7, with D perhaps TRBD1 (5 bases). CDR3 length: 12 residues. From germline, CDR1 is MNHNY and CDR2 SVGAGI (reference sequence). V was shortened by 2 bases and J by 9 bases, with 11 bases between the two germline ends. CDR3 nucleotides: TGTGCCAGCAGTTACCCTCAGGGCGGGCAGTACGTC. Its protein is CASSYPQGGQYV.

This clonotype was seen at least ten times. The genes are TRBV7-3 and TRBJ2-1; D is uncertain. V was clipped by 2 bases and J by 7 bases, with 9 bases between them. This CDR3 is 13 amino acids long. Germline values: CDR1 SGHTA, CDR2 FQGTGA. The CDR3 DNA is TGTGCCAGCAGCTTAGGTCGATTGAATGAGCAGTTCTTC. Protein: CASSLGRLNEQFF. Looking up the rest from reference TRBV7-3 and TRBJ2-1 gives the full variable domain: GAGVSQTPSNKVTEKGKYVELRCDPISGHTALYWYRQSLGQGPEFLIYFQGTGAADDSGLPNDRFFAVRPEGSVSTLKIQRTERGDSAVYLCASSLGRLNEQFFGPGTRLTVL.

This clonotype was counted only a few times. J is TRBJ1-1 and V is TRBV5-1; D remains unclear. CDR3 size: 15 residues. From germline, CDR1 is SGHRS and CDR2 YFSETQ. The V and J ends lost 0 bases and 4 bases respectively, with 13 bases between them. The chain's CDR3 is CASSLDPFGGTEAFF. In DNA, the CDR3 is TGCGCCAGCAGCTTGGATCCTTTCGGCGGCACTGAAGCTTTCTTT.

This clonotype was observed a handful of times. This chain uses TRBV4-2 with TRBJ1-1; no reliable D call. Germline V lookup: CDR1 LGHNA, CDR2 YNFKEQ. This CDR3 has 16 residues. V was cut by 3 bases and J by 1 base, with 15 bases left in between. The CDR3 here is CASSQNVRTSNTEAFF. The CDR3 DNA reads as TGTGCCAGCAGCCAGAACGTTCGGACTTCGAACACTGAAGCTTTCTTT.

This clonotype was detected ten times or more. This chain connects TRBV6-2 or TRBV6-3 to TRBJ1-1; D remains unclear. This CDR3 has 13 residues. Germline values: CDR1 MNHEY, CDR2 SVGEGT. With 6 bases removed from V and 0 bases from J, the gap between germline ends came to 8 bases. The CDR3 sequence is CASRRELNTEAFF. CDR3 sequence (DNA): TGTGCCAGCAGACGGGAATTGAACACTGAAGCTTTCTTT.

This clonotype was found a few times. The chain recombines TRBV7-2 with TRBJ2-3; unclear D gene. Trimming pared 5 bases from V and 4 bases from J, leaving 13 bases between. The CDR3 has 14 residues. The germline V gene has CDR1 SGHTA and CDR2 FQGNSA. The CDR3 loop is CASSPWGSSDTQYF. In DNA form, the CDR3 reads TGTGCCAGCAGCCCCTGGGGTAGTTCAGATACGCAGTATTTT.

This chain links TRBV4-3 with TRBJ2-2; D may be TRBD2 (7 bases). The CDR3 is 16 amino acids. Germline CDR1 is LGHNA and CDR2 is YSLEER. Trimming stripped 3 bases from V and 7 bases from J, with 18 bases between. The CDR3 nucleotides are TGCGCCAGCAGCCATCCCCCGGGGGGCGGTGGCGGGGAGCTGTTTTTT. As protein: CASSHPPGGGGGELFF.

This clonotype was seen many times. The chain has TRBV6-5 and TRBJ2-7, with D possibly being TRBD2 (6 bases). The CDR3 consists of 12 residues. Germline V lookup: CDR1 MNHEY, CDR2 SVGAGI. The V end was cut by 6 bases, the J end by 6 bases, with 12 bases between. The CDR3 nucleotides are TGTGCCAGCAGGGAGCGGCGGGGCGAGCAGTACTTC. This gives the protein CASRERRGEQYF.

The rearrangement uses TRBV21-1 and TRBJ1-3. TRBV21-1 constitutes a pseudogene. The CDR3 loop spans 16 amino acids. DNA for the CDR3: TGTGCCAGCAGCTGTAGATACCGTCACTCTGGAAACACCATATATTTT. Translated: CASSCRYRHSGNTIYF.

This clonotype has more than one count but fewer than ten. The CDR3 nucleotides are TGCGCCAGCAGCCAAGGCTCGGGACAGGCAGACTACGAGCAGTACTTC. Its protein product is CASSQGSGQADYEQYF. The gene calls are TRBV4-1 and TRBJ2-7; TRBD1 matches at 8 bases. CDR1 is MGHRA, CDR2 YSYEKL, per germline. CDR3 length: 16 residues. J was trimmed by 3 bases and V by 1 base; bases with no gene match: 8.

Only a few counts were recorded for this clonotype. This chain joins TRBV7-8 and TRBJ2-2, with D tentatively TRBD1 (6 bases). Deletions cut 5 bases from V and 2 bases from J, with 18 bases between. Germline V gene sequence: CDR1 SGHVS, CDR2 FQNEAQ. The CDR3 consists of 17 residues. This CDR3 is CASSISGQSLNTGELFF. CDR3 nucleotides: TGTGCCAGCAGCATTTCTGGACAGAGTTTAAACACCGGGGAGCTGTTTTTT. Together with reference TRBV7-8 and TRBJ2-2, the CDR3 gives the full variable domain: GAGVSQSPRYKVAKRGQDVALRCDPISGHVSLFWYQQALGQGPEFLTYFQNEAQLDKSGLPSDRFFAERPEGSVSTLKIQRTQQEDSAVYLCASSISGQSLNTGELFFGEGSRLTVL.

This clonotype was detected ten times or more. V usage is TRBV20-1 and J usage is TRBJ2-1, with D perhaps TRBD1 or TRBD2 (5 bases each). The CDR3 is 11 residues long. Trimming left V 1 base short and J 10 bases short, with 8 bases between. CDR1 DFQATT and CDR2 SNEGSKA come from the germline V gene (reference sequence). The CDR3 protein is CSARGDGEQFF. The CDR3 bases are TGCAGTGCTAGAGGGGACGGCGAGCAGTTCTTC.

There are a few counts of this clonotype. The chain joins TRBV5-6 to TRBJ2-7; TRBD2 is a possible D gene (5 bases). Germline values: CDR1 SGHDT, CDR2 YYEEEE. The CDR3 consists of 14 residues. The germline V and J ends were trimmed by 0 bases and 3 bases, with 10 bases remaining between them. Here the CDR3 DNA reads TGTGCCAGCAGCTTGGGATCGGGGTTCTACGAGCAGTACTTC. It encodes CASSLGSGFYEQYF.